The present TCR beta chain was sequenced within a study of CD4+ T cells in melanoma. Profiled with immunoSEQ multiplex PCR; TCRdb holds only in-frame clones, not every one. Among 7,200 or so clones listed, approximately 72% were seen once. This CDR3 spans 11 amino acids. The chain recombines TRBV21-1 with TRBJ2-2. TRBV21-1 is described as a pseudogene. Sample: cells from a culture (not recorded whether cultured in vitro). The sequence was collected from a human donor with melanoma. CDR3 bases: TGTGCCAACGCCATGGCCGGGGAGCTGTTTTTT. This encodes CANAMAGELFF.